The next 14 T cell receptor beta chains were all read from a single sample in a study of T cells in Graves' hyperthyroidism and ophthalmopathy. TCR beta CDR3 regions were amplified from RNA transcripts. An initial round of RT-PCR targeting the TCR CDR3 relied on the HTBI primer set. A single record per CDR3 protein comes from TCRdb applying MiXCR to the multiplex PCR reads. In the table there are fewer than 600,000 distinct CDR3 sequences, about 15% of which are singletons. The sequenced sample consisted of blood. The receptors come from a woman under 30 with Graves' hyperthyroidism.

The V gene is TRBV5-8, the J gene TRBJ2-7; D remains unclear. This CDR3 is built from 12 residues. CDR1 SGHTS and CDR2 YDEGEE come from the germline V gene. V dropped 3 bases and J dropped 1 base, with 5 bases sitting between them. CDR3 DNA: TGTGCCAGCAGCTCCAAATCCTACGAGCAGTACGTC. This encodes CASSSKSYEQYV.

The table lists this clonotype with a few counts. J is TRBJ2-7 and V is TRBV27; a possible D gene is TRBD1 (6 bases). V lost 5 bases, J lost 0 bases, and 20 bases lay in between. The CDR3 length is 17 residues. The germline V gene has CDR1 MNHEY and CDR2 SMNVEV (reference sequence). CDR3 protein: CASSRILQGSGSYEQYF. CDR3 DNA: TGTGCCAGCAGTAGAATACTACAGGGTTCGGGCTCCTACGAGCAGTACTTC.

This clonotype was recorded at least ten times. The gene calls are TRBV12-3 or TRBV12-4 and TRBJ2-3; TRBD2 matches at 8 bases. With V trimmed by 3 bases and J by 1 base, 3 bases remained unmatched. There are 15 residues in the CDR3. Here the CDR3 reads CASSLKTSGTDTQYF. The CDR3 nucleotides are TGTGCCAGCAGTTTGAAGACTAGCGGCACAGATACGCAGTATTTT.

This clonotype was detected only a few times. The chain uses TRBV20-1 and TRBJ2-5; D is ambiguous. V was clipped by 4 bases and J by 1 base, with 7 bases between them. Germline CDR1 DFQATT, CDR2 SNEGSKA (reference sequence). The length of the CDR3 is 12 residues. The CDR3 reads CSAKASQETQYF. DNA for the CDR3: TGCAGTGCTAAGGCCTCCCAAGAGACCCAGTACTTC.

This clonotype was seen at least ten times. The V call is TRBV2, the J call TRBJ1-6; D remains ambiguous. This CDR3 contains 16 residues. Germline values: CDR1 SNHLY, CDR2 FYNNEI. Trimming removed 6 bases at V and 0 bases at J, with 12 bases between. CDR3 residues: CASRLDGSSYNSPLHF. The CDR3, as DNA: TGTGCCAGCAGGCTAGACGGGAGCTCCTATAATTCACCCCTCCACTTT.

The gene calls are TRBV9 and TRBJ2-7; 9 bases fit TRBD2. CDR1 is SGDLS, CDR2 YYNGEE, per germline. V trimming: 4 bases; J trimming: 5 bases; junction bases outside the gene matches: 10. The CDR3 is 15 residues long. CDR3 in DNA: TGTGCCAGCAGCCGGGGGGTAGCGGGAGATGACGAGCAGTACGTC. Translating it yields CASSRGVAGDDEQYV.

This clonotype has at least ten counts. V gene TRBV7-3 combines with J gene TRBJ2-2, with 7 nucleotides matching TRBD2. The CDR3 is 16 residues long. Germline trimming cut 3 bases from V and 2 bases from J; bases unmatched to any gene: 6. Germline values: CDR1 SGHTA, CDR2 FQGTGA. CDR3 nucleotides: TGTGCCAGCAGCTTCTATCCTAGCGGAAACACCGGGGAGCTGTTTTTT. Translating it yields CASSFYPSGNTGELFF.

This clonotype was observed at least ten times. This rearrangement joins TRBV2 to TRBJ2-1; D possibly corresponds to TRBD1 (6 bases). Trimming took 5 bases from V and 5 from J, leaving 10 bases between them. CDR1 is SNHLY and CDR2 is FYNNEI in the germline V gene. The CDR3 extends over 13 amino acids. As DNA, the CDR3 is TGTGCCAGCAGTACTAACAGGGACAATGAGCAGTTCTTC. Amino acid sequence: CASSTNRDNEQFF.

This clonotype was detected ten times or more. This chain uses TRBV11-2 with TRBJ1-1; a possible D gene is TRBD1 (6 bases). Between the trimmed V and J ends, which lost 0 bases and 5 bases, there was a span of 16 bases. The length of the CDR3 is 16 residues. The V gene's germline CDR1 is SGHAT and CDR2 FQNNGV. CDR3 DNA: TGTGCCAGCAGCTTAGAGTTGGGTCAGGGGATGACTGAAGCTTTCTTT. Protein product: CASSLELGQGMTEAFF.

The chain has TRBV20-1 and TRBJ2-3, with TRBD2 identical over 10 bases. The V segment lost 5 bases and the J segment 3 bases; nucleotides outside the gene matches: 5. The CDR3 is 14 residues long. Germline CDR1 is DFQATT and CDR2 is SNEGSKA (reference sequence). CDR3 coding DNA: TGCAGTGCTTTGCCGGGACTAGCGACAGATACGCAGTATTTT. Translating gives CSALPGLATDTQYF.

This clonotype was counted at least ten times. This chain links TRBV27 with TRBJ2-4; D is undetermined. V dropped 5 bases and J dropped 9 bases, with 14 bases sitting between them. The CDR3 spans 13 residues. Germline V gives CDR1 MNHEY, CDR2 SMNVEV (reference sequence). The CDR3 spells CASSPEIGGIQYF. CDR3 sequence (DNA): TGTGCCAGCAGTCCAGAGATAGGTGGCATTCAGTACTTC.

There are many counts of this clonotype. V is TRBV6-1 and J is TRBJ2-5; weak D call: TRBD2 (5 bases). The CDR3 length is 15 residues. The V end lost 6 bases, the J end lost 5 bases, and 19 bases lay between the germline ends. Germline CDR1 is MNHNS and CDR2 is SASEGT. The CDR3 DNA sequence: TGTGCCAGCAGCCCCGACGGCAAGGGCGGGGAGACCCAGTACTTC. Protein: CASSPDGKGGETQYF.

The sample holds many counts of this clonotype. The gene calls are TRBV5-5 and TRBJ2-3; D remains unclear. Germline V gives CDR1 SGHKS, CDR2 YYEKEE (reference sequence). Trimming took off 0 bases at V and 0 bases at J, with 8 bases between the two ends. The CDR3 has 15 amino acids. CDR3 bases: TGTGCCAGCAGCTTGGTGGACGGGAGCACAGATACGCAGTATTTT. It yields the protein CASSLVDGSTDTQYF.

The table lists this clonotype with many counts. The chain carries TRBV12-3 or TRBV12-4 and TRBJ2-2, with 9 positions matching TRBD1. The CDR3 runs 14 residues. V shed 7 bases and J 6 bases; nucleotides not matched to a gene: 6. The CDR3 spells CASINRGLPGELFF. The CDR3 region has the DNA TGTGCCAGCATTAACAGGGGGCTACCCGGGGAGCTGTTTTTT.